This is a list of T cell receptor beta chains from one sample in a study of blood T cell repertoires in COVID-19. Clones were read by immunoSEQ multiplex PCR, and TCRdb kept only the in-frame ones, dropping some. The repertoire holds under 200,000 clones, with roughly 84% as singletons. Input material: peripheral blood. The receptors come from a woman of 80 years or more with acute or convalescent COVID-19. The CDR3 runs from the conserved cysteine through the conserved F or W. D genes are given only for firm matches. Expanded clones are given a class, and other clones once, few, many or no size at all.

J: TRBJ1-1; size: NA; V: TRBV11-2; D: TRBD1; DNA: TGTGCCAGCAGCTTAGCCCGAGACAGGGGTAAAGGGACTGAAGCTTTCTTT; CDR3: CASSLARDRGKGTEAFF
J: TRBJ1-1; size: NA; V: TRBV7-2; D: NA; DNA: TGTGCCAGCGGACCTCCAACGGGGGGCGCAGCGTCGGCTTTCTTT; CDR3: CASGPPTGGAASAFF
J: TRBJ1-1; size: NA; V: TRBV6-6; D: NA; DNA: TGTGCCAGCAGCGGCGGACTCTACACTGAAGCTTTCTTT; CDR3: CASSGGLYTEAFF
J: TRBJ1-4; size: NA; V: TRBV18; D: TRBD1; DNA: TGTGCCAGCTCACTCCAGGGACAGGGTAACGGTGAAAAACTGTTTTTT; CDR3: CASSLQGQGNGEKLFF
J: TRBJ2-5; size: once; V: TRBV12-5; D: TRBD2; DNA: TGTGCTAGTGGTTCCTCCTTAACGGGAGGGCAAGAGACCCAGTACTTC; CDR3: CASGSSLTGGQETQYF
J: TRBJ1-5; size: NA; V: TRBV9; D: NA; DNA: TGTGCCAGCAGCGTAGGACGGAGAGGGCAGTATAGCAATCAGCCCCAGCATTTT; CDR3: CASSVGRRGQYSNQPQHF
J: TRBJ1-6; size: NA; V: TRBV5-1; D: NA; DNA: TGCGCCAGCAGCTTGTGGAGCTCCTATAATTCACCCCTCCACTTT; CDR3: CASSLWSSYNSPLHF
J: TRBJ1-1; size: NA; V: TRBV7-9; D: NA; DNA: TGTGCCAGCAGCGCAAGTGGGGCGACTGAAGCTTTCTTT; CDR3: CASSASGATEAFF
J: TRBJ2-5; size: NA; V: TRBV20-1; D: NA; DNA: TGCAGTGCTCCTATGGAGACCCAGTACTTC; CDR3: CSAPMETQYF
J: TRBJ1-4; size: NA; V: TRBV5-1; D: NA; DNA: TGCGCCAGCAGCTTCGAGATCTCGGGAAAACTGTTTTTT; CDR3: CASSFEISGKLFF
J: TRBJ2-2; size: NA; V: TRBV3-1/TRBV3-2; D: NA; DNA: TGTGCCAGCAGCCCCCCCCTCAACACCGGGGAGCTGTTTTTT; CDR3: CASSPPLNTGELFF
J: TRBJ1-3; size: NA; V: TRBV5-4; D: NA; DNA: TGTGCCAGCAGCTTGGCCGCGTCGGGAAACACCATATATTTT; CDR3: CASSLAASGNTIYF
J: TRBJ2-4; size: once; V: TRBV5-4; D: TRBD2; DNA: TGTGCCAGCAGCTTGGAGAGTAGCGGGAGGGGGGTGGCCAAAAACATTCAGTACTTC; CDR3: CASSLESSGRGVAKNIQYF
J: TRBJ2-7; size: NA; V: TRBV5-1; D: TRBD2; DNA: TGCGCCAGCAGCCCTTCCGTAGCGGGGGGTTCCTACGAGCAGTACTTC; CDR3: CASSPSVAGGSYEQYF
J: TRBJ1-4; size: NA; V: TRBV19; D: NA; DNA: TGTGCCAGTAGTATAGCCCTTCTCGTCGCAACTAATGAAAAACTGTTTTTT; CDR3: CASSIALLVATNEKLFF
J: TRBJ1-2; size: NA; V: TRBV2; D: NA; DNA: TGTGCCAGCAGTGAGCAGGCGCGCAACTATGGCTACACCTTC; CDR3: CASSEQARNYGYTF
J: TRBJ2-4; size: NA; V: TRBV9; D: NA; DNA: TGTGCCAGCAGCGTAGGAGCGGACGCGGGAAACATTCAGTACTTC; CDR3: CASSVGADAGNIQYF
J: TRBJ1-1; size: NA; V: TRBV2; D: NA; DNA: TGTGCCAGCAGGCAGGCCAACACTGAAGCTTTCTTT; CDR3: CASRQANTEAFF
J: TRBJ2-3; size: NA; V: TRBV7-2; D: TRBD1; DNA: TGTGCCAGCAGCGCCTGGGACAGACCCACAGATACGCAGTATTTT; CDR3: CASSAWDRPTDTQYF
J: TRBJ1-6; size: once; V: TRBV19; D: TRBD1; DNA: TGTGCCAGTAGAACGGGACAGGGGGTAGGTTCACCCCTCCACTTT; CDR3: CASRTGQGVGSPLHF
J: TRBJ1-5; size: NA; V: TRBV19; D: NA; DNA: TGTGCCAGTAGTATTAGTTTCGGGACATCCAATCAGCCCCAGCATTTT; CDR3: CASSISFGTSNQPQHF
J: TRBJ2-7; size: NA; V: TRBV3-1/TRBV3-2; D: TRBD2; DNA: TGTGCCAGCAGCCAAGCCCCTAGCGGGAGCTCCTACGAGCAGTACTTC; CDR3: CASSQAPSGSSYEQYF
J: TRBJ1-2; size: NA; V: TRBV7-2; D: TRBD1; DNA: TGTGCCAGCAGCTTAAACACCGGACAGGGTGTTTATGGCTACACCTTC; CDR3: CASSLNTGQGVYGYTF
J: TRBJ2-7; size: NA; V: TRBV5-4; D: TRBD1; DNA: TGTGCCAGCAGCTTGTCCGGGACAGGGTCCTACGAGCAGTACTTC; CDR3: CASSLSGTGSYEQYF
J: TRBJ2-1; size: NA; V: TRBV7-9; D: TRBD2; DNA: TGTGCCAGCAGCTTACTTAGCGGGGGGGCTAATGAGCAGTTCTTC; CDR3: CASSLLSGGANEQFF
J: TRBJ2-3; size: NA; V: TRBV9; D: NA; DNA: TGTGCCAGCAGCGTATCACCTACGGGGGCAGATACGCAGTATTTT; CDR3: CASSVSPTGADTQYF
J: TRBJ2-1; size: NA; V: TRBV9; D: NA; DNA: TGTGCCAGCAGCCCCATGGACCGAGGGGGTGAGCAGTTCTTC; CDR3: CASSPMDRGGEQFF
J: TRBJ2-5; size: NA; V: TRBV4-3; D: TRBD1; DNA: TGCGCCAGCAGCCAAGAGGGCACAGGGGTGTTCGGGACCCAGTACTTC; CDR3: CASSQEGTGVFGTQYF
J: TRBJ1-4; size: NA; V: TRBV5-5; D: TRBD1; DNA: TGTGCCAGCAGCTTGGAAGCAGTCAGGGGGGTTGAAAAACTGTTTTTT; CDR3: CASSLEAVRGVEKLFF
J: TRBJ1-2; size: NA; V: TRBV19; D: TRBD1; DNA: TGTGCCAGCTCGAGAGGGGGCGGGCGTGGAGGCTATGGCTACACCTTC; CDR3: CASSRGGGRGGYGYTF
J: TRBJ1-3; size: NA; V: TRBV6-5; D: NA; DNA: TGTGCCAGCAGAACCACGGTAACTGGAAACACCATATATTTT; CDR3: CASRTTVTGNTIYF
J: TRBJ2-7; size: NA; V: TRBV3-1/TRBV3-2; D: NA; DNA: TGTGCCAGCAGCCAAGCTACGGGATACCTGGGGGAGCAGTACTTC; CDR3: CASSQATGYLGEQYF
J: TRBJ1-1; size: NA; V: TRBV6-6; D: NA; DNA: TGTGCCAGCAGTTACTCGATCGGGGCTGAAGCTTTCTTT; CDR3: CASSYSIGAEAFF
J: TRBJ1-5; size: few; V: TRBV18; D: TRBD1; DNA: TGTGCCAGCTCACCTGGGACAGTTAATCAGCCCCAGCATTTT; CDR3: CASSPGTVNQPQHF
J: TRBJ2-1; size: NA; V: TRBV14; D: TRBD2; DNA: TGTGCCAGCAGCCAAGTGTTGACTAGCACTTTCGATGAGCAGTTCTTC; CDR3: CASSQVLTSTFDEQFF
J: TRBJ1-2; size: many; V: TRBV5-8; D: NA; DNA: TGTGCCAGCAGCTCCGAAAAGGGGGTCAGGGGCTACACCTTC; CDR3: CASSSEKGVRGYTF
J: TRBJ1-4; size: NA; V: TRBV19; D: NA; DNA: TGTGCCAGTAGTTCGGGCATCGGAGGGGAAAAACTGTTTTTT; CDR3: CASSSGIGGEKLFF
J: TRBJ1-2; size: NA; V: TRBV5-1; D: NA; DNA: TGCGCCAGCAGCTTGGCTGAGGGGGGGCTATATGGCTACACCTTC; CDR3: CASSLAEGGLYGYTF
J: TRBJ2-2; size: NA; V: TRBV19; D: TRBD1; DNA: TGTGCCAGTACCGGACAGGAGACCGGGGAGCTGTTTTTT; CDR3: CASTGQETGELFF
J: TRBJ2-1; size: NA; V: TRBV4-1; D: TRBD2; DNA: TGCGCCAGCAGCCAAGGGGGCGGGGGGTACAATGAGCAGTTCTTC; CDR3: CASSQGGGGYNEQFF
J: TRBJ1-2; size: NA; V: TRBV27; D: NA; DNA: TGTGCCAGCAGTTTATCGTCCCTAGGATTCGGCTACACCTTC; CDR3: CASSLSSLGFGYTF
J: TRBJ1-3; size: NA; V: TRBV3-1/TRBV3-2; D: NA; DNA: TGTGCCAGCAGCCAAAAACTGACTAGCTCTGGAAACACCATATATTTT; CDR3: CASSQKLTSSGNTIYF
J: TRBJ2-5; size: NA; V: TRBV25-1; D: NA; DNA: TGTGCCAGCTCGTTGCCCGGAGGGGAGACCCAGTACTTC; CDR3: CASSLPGGETQYF
J: TRBJ1-1; size: NA; V: TRBV15; D: NA; DNA: TGTGCCACCAGCAGAGACCGACACGGAGGGGCTTTCTTT; CDR3: CATSRDRHGGAFF
J: TRBJ2-1; size: NA; V: TRBV5-4; D: NA; DNA: TGTGCCAGCAGCTTGGGGGTCCCAAGGGGGTATGAGCAGTTCTTC; CDR3: CASSLGVPRGYEQFF
J: TRBJ1-2; size: NA; V: TRBV30; D: TRBD1; DNA: TGTGCCTGGAGAGGGGGCCCTTCCTATGGCTACACCTTC; CDR3: CAWRGGPSYGYTF
J: TRBJ2-1; size: NA; V: TRBV18; D: NA; DNA: TGTGCCAGCTCACCAGGCGGGGGCCACTACAATGAGCAGTTCTTC; CDR3: CASSPGGGHYNEQFF
J: TRBJ2-3; size: NA; V: TRBV5-1; D: TRBD2; DNA: TGCGCCAGCAGCACGGGACTAGCGGGAGCAGGCGATACGCAGTATTTT; CDR3: CASSTGLAGAGDTQYF
J: TRBJ2-3; size: NA; V: TRBV2; D: TRBD2; DNA: TGTGCCAGCAGCGCCGGACTAGCGGGAGGAACAGATACGCAGTATTTT; CDR3: CASSAGLAGGTDTQYF
J: TRBJ2-1; size: NA; V: TRBV27; D: TRBD2; DNA: TGTGCCAGCAGTTTCGTGTACGGGCTAGCGGGGAACAATGAGCAGTTCTTC; CDR3: CASSFVYGLAGNNEQFF
J: TRBJ2-1; size: NA; V: TRBV7-6; D: NA; DNA: TGTGCCAGCAGCCCATGGGACACCCGGGACAATGAGCAGTTCTTC; CDR3: CASSPWDTRDNEQFF
J: TRBJ2-3; size: NA; V: TRBV30; D: TRBD2; DNA: TGTGCTTGGCGAGGGACTAGCGGGGAGGGGACGCAGTATTTT; CDR3: CAWRGTSGEGTQYF
J: TRBJ2-5; size: NA; V: TRBV5-1; D: TRBD1; DNA: TGCGCCAGCAGCCTACAGGGGGCGCGGGAGACCCAGTACTTC; CDR3: CASSLQGARETQYF
J: TRBJ1-1; size: NA; V: TRBV5-8; D: TRBD1; DNA: TGTGCCAGCAGCACCGGACAGGTGAACACTGAAGCTTTCTTT; CDR3: CASSTGQVNTEAFF